The 12 T cell receptor beta chains in this list originate from one sample, sequenced in a study of PD-1 blockade in classical Hodgkin lymphoma. As for time point: cycle 4 day 1 (C4D1), after six to seven weeks of nivolumab. Relapses following autologous stem cell transplantation were seen in all patients, with brentuximab vedotin exposure varying. Repertoires were generated with immunoSEQ multiplex PCR, while TCRdb's copy carries only in-frame clones and drops some. The sample shows tens of thousands of clones, roughly 85% of them seen only once. The material was peripheral blood mononuclear cells (PBMCs), obtained before the fourth cycle of nivolumab. All receptors derive from a human donor with classical Hodgkin lymphoma.

V gene TRBV4-2 combines with J gene TRBJ2-7; D call uncertain. The CDR3 covers 14 residues. Trimming cost V 1 base and J 6 bases, with 13 bases left between them. In germline, CDR1 is LGHNA, CDR2 YNFKEQ. CDR3 coding DNA: TGTGCCAGCAGCCAAGGGGATTCTGTGGGCGAGCAGTACTTC. Translation gives CASSQGDSVGEQYF.

The V call is TRBV5-1, the J call TRBJ1-2; no firm D call. CDR1 SGHRS and CDR2 YFSETQ come from the germline V gene. V lost 5 bases and J 5 bases, leaving 16 bases between the germline ends. The CDR3 sequence is 14 residues long. The CDR3 bases are TGCGCCAGCAGGCCCGGAGCTTACGGTTATGGCTACACCTTC. It translates to CASRPGAYGYGYTF. The whole variable domain, filled in from reference TRBV5-1 and TRBJ1-2, reads KAGVTQTPRYLIKTRGQQVTLSCSPISGHRSVSWYQQTPGQGLQFLFEYFSETQRNKGNFPGRFSGRQFSNSRSEMNVSTLELGDSALYLCASRPGAYGYGYTFGSGTRLTVV.

J is TRBJ2-1 and V is TRBV27; a possible D gene is TRBD2 (7 bases). The CDR3 spans 16 residues. Germline CDR1 reads MNHEY; CDR2 reads SMNVEV (reference sequence). Trimming cost V 3 bases and J 2 bases, with 14 bases left between them. CDR3 in amino acids: CASSLVPGGTYNEQFF. In nucleotides, the CDR3 is TGTGCCAGCAGTTTGGTCCCGGGGGGCACCTACAATGAGCAGTTCTTC.

Written as DNA, the CDR3 is TGCGCCAGCAGCTCCGCCTGGGATACGAACACTGAAGCTTTCTTT. Protein sequence: CASSSAWDTNTEAFF. This chain links TRBV5-1 with TRBJ1-1; D is uncertain. The CDR3 contains 15 residues. The germline V gene has CDR1 SGHRS and CDR2 YFSETQ. V lost 3 bases to trimming and J lost 1 base, with 13 bases between them.

The chain combines TRBV30 with TRBJ1-2; D not resolved. Germline V lookup: CDR1 GTSNPN, CDR2 SVGIG (reference sequence). The CDR3 totals 13 residues. Trimming left V 0 bases short and J 0 bases short, with 5 bases between. The chain's CDR3 is CAWSVEANYGYTF. The DNA of the CDR3 is TGTGCCTGGAGTGTGGAAGCTAACTATGGCTACACCTTC.

This chain joins TRBV5-6 and TRBJ2-7; a weak D match, TRBD2 (5 bases). This CDR3 contains 12 residues. The V end was cut by 2 bases, the J end by 4 bases, with 7 bases between. The V gene's germline CDR1 is SGHDT and CDR2 YYEEEE. The CDR3 sequence is CASSFREYEQYF. The CDR3 bases are TGTGCCAGCAGCTTCCGGGAATACGAGCAGTACTTC.

This chain joins TRBV6-6 and TRBJ2-1; D uncertain. Trimming shortened V by 0 bases and J by 9 bases, and 12 bases separated the two germline ends. Germline V gene data show CDR1 as MNHNY and CDR2 as SVGAGI (reference sequence). The CDR3 is 14 amino acids. The CDR3, as DNA: TGTGCCAGCAGTTACTCGACCGGAATTGGTGAGCAGTTCTTC. This gives the protein CASSYSTGIGEQFF.

In this sample, this clone turned up once. The V and J genes are TRBV7-8 and TRBJ1-3; D unresolved. Trimming left V 5 bases short and J 4 bases short, with 6 bases between. This CDR3 is 12 amino acids long. Germline loops: CDR1 SGHVS, CDR2 FQNEAQ. The CDR3 DNA follows: TGTGCCAGCAGCACTAGCGGAAACACCATATATTTT. Translation gives CASSTSGNTIYF.

This clone was seen just once. The gene calls are TRBV21-1 and TRBJ1-3. TRBV21-1 is recorded as a pseudogene. The CDR3 contains 16 residues. DNA of the CDR3: TGTGCCAGCACCCAAATGGGGATCTACTCTGGAAACACCATATATTTT. Translating it yields CASTQMGIYSGNTIYF.

The V call is TRBV5-1, the J call TRBJ1-1, with TRBD1 matching 8 bases. Germline V CDR1 and CDR2: SGHRS, YFSETQ. The CDR3 runs 15 residues. J was trimmed by 0 bases and V by 4 bases; bases with no gene match: 5. DNA of the CDR3: TGCGCCAGCAGCCGAGGGACAGGAATGAACACTGAAGCTTTCTTT. Translated: CASSRGTGMNTEAFF. The variable domain in full, completed from reference TRBV5-1 and TRBJ1-1, reads KAGVTQTPRYLIKTRGQQVTLSCSPISGHRSVSWYQQTPGQGLQFLFEYFSETQRNKGNFPGRFSGRQFSNSRSEMNVSTLELGDSALYLCASSRGTGMNTEAFFGQGTRLTVV.

Remarks on this clone: Other DNA variants within this sample encode the same CDR3. This chain connects TRBV5-1 to TRBJ2-5; TRBD2 is a possible D gene (6 bases). Germline CDR1 SGHRS, CDR2 YFSETQ. V was trimmed by 0 bases and J by 5 bases, leaving 14 bases between them. CDR3 length: 15 amino acids. For the CDR3, the DNA is TGCGCCAGCAGCTTGGCCGGAGGGGACGGGGAGACCCAGTACTTC. It yields the protein CASSLAGGDGETQYF. Looking up the rest from reference TRBV5-1 and TRBJ2-5 gives the full variable domain: KAGVTQTPRYLIKTRGQQVTLSCSPISGHRSVSWYQQTPGQGLQFLFEYFSETQRNKGNFPGRFSGRQFSNSRSEMNVSTLELGDSALYLCASSLAGGDGETQYFGPGTRLLVL.

This chain uses TRBV28 with TRBJ1-5; D not resolved. The CDR3 is 16 amino acids. Trimming pared 4 bases from V and 11 bases from J, leaving 24 bases between. Germline V gene lookup returns CDR1 MDHEN and CDR2 SYDVKM. This CDR3 is CASSSLEQPTWVAQHF. The DNA of the CDR3 is TGTGCCAGCAGTTCTCTCGAACAGCCTACCTGGGTGGCCCAGCATTTT.